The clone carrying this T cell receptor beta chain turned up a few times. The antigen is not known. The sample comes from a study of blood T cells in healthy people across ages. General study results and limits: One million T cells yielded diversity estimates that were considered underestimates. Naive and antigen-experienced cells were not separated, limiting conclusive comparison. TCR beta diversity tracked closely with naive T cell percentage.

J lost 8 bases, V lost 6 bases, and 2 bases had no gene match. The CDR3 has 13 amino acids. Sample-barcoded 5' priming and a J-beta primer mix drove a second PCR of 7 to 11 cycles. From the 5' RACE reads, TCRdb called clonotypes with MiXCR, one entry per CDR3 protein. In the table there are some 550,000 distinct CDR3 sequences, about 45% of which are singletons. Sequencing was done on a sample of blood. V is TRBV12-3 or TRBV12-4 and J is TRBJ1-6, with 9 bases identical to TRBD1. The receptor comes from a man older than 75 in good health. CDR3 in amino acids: CASRDRGHSPLHF. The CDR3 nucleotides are TGTGCCAGCAGGGACAGGGGCCATTCACCCCTCCACTTT.